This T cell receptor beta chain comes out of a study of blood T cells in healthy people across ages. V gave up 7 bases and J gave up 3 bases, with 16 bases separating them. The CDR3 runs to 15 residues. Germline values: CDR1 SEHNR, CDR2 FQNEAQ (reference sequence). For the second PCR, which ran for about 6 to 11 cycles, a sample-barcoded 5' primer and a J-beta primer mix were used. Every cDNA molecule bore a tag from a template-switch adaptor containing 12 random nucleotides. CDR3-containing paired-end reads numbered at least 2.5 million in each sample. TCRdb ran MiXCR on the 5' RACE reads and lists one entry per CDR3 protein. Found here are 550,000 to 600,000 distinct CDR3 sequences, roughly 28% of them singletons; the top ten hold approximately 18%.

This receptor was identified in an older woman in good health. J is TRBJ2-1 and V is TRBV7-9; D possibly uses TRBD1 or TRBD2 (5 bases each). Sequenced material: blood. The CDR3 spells CASTQTGTHYNEQFF. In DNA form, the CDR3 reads TGTGCCAGCACCCAAACCGGGACCCACTACAATGAGCAGTTCTTC.